A single TCR beta chain is shown here with its context. The antigen remains unidentified. The conserved closing phenylalanine or tryptophan is absent in this CDR3, likely reflecting a read error. The data belong to a study of human T cells and chemical hapten exposure. Study-wide context: 2% DPC applied to a 2 cm by 2 cm arm area sensitized donors. Study-wide points: Significantly more large CDR3 similarity clusters arose among expanded TCRs than among controls.

Documented time point: patch test 1, 2 weeks after DPC sensitization. As for treatment: therapeutic diphenylcyclopropenone sensitization with weekly scalp DPC. Trimming took off 4 bases at V and 2 bases at J, with 13 bases between the two ends. This CDR3 is built from 15 residues. CDR1 and CDR2 (germline): SEHNR, FQNEAQ (reference sequence). MiXCR, run by TCRdb on the RACE reads, gives a single entry per CDR3 protein. Among about 120,000 distinct CDR3 sequences listed, 12% were seen once. The sequenced sample was whole blood, obtained in connection with sensitization to the hapten diphenylcyclopropenone (DPC). This sequence joins TRBV7-9 and TRBJ2-3; D is unresolved. This TCR derives from a woman between 45 and 65 years old with alopecia areata. Some clones in this sample may be carry-over from other donors' samples. The CDR3 nucleotides are TGTGCCAGCAGCTCAGCCCTAAGTAACACAGATACGCAGTATTTA. Its translation is CASSSALSNTDTQYL.